These 10 T cell receptor beta chains came from one sample sequenced in a study of CD8+CD57+ T cells in acquired aplastic anemia. Template material for TCR beta VDJ and CDR3 profiling consisted of genomic DNA. One entry per CDR3 protein results from TCRdb running MiXCR on the reads. In the table there are under 200,000 distinct CDR3 sequences, over 60% of which are singletons. The specimen was sorted CD4+, CD8+, or CD8+CD57+ T cells (not recorded which) from PBMCs. These receptors came from a human donor with severe aplastic anemia or a healthy control (not recorded which).

V gene TRBV4-1 combines with J gene TRBJ2-5; 9 nucleotides line up with TRBD1. Losses at the gene ends were 4 bases for V and 5 bases for J; bases not matched to a gene: 8. The CDR3 runs 15 residues. Per the germline V gene, CDR1 is MGHRA and CDR2 is YSYEKL. CDR3 amino acids: CASSRGTGTGETQYF. DNA for the CDR3: TGCGCCAGCAGCCGGGGGACAGGGACGGGGGAGACCCAGTACTTC.

This clonotype occurred many times. V usage is TRBV7-3 and J usage is TRBJ2-7, with D perhaps given as TRBD1 or TRBD2 (5 bases each). V shed 3 bases and J shed 7 bases, with 13 bases lying between them. Germline assignment: CDR1 SGHTA and CDR2 FQGTGA. This CDR3 is 13 amino acids long. This CDR3 is CASSLGTLGEQYF. CDR3 in DNA: TGTGCCAGCAGCTTGGGGACGCTCGGGGAGCAGTACTTC.

Notes on this clonotype: The conserved phenylalanine or tryptophan normally closing the CDR3 is absent here, so this likely arose from a read error. The chain combines TRBV5-1 with TRBJ2-7; 9 bases align to TRBD1. CDR3 length equals 13 residues. Trimming took 4 bases from V and 7 from J; bases not matched to a gene: 6. Germline CDR1 SGHRS, CDR2 YFSETQ. CDR3 in amino acids: CASSLWTGAEQYL. The CDR3 DNA sequence: TGCGCCAGCAGCCTGTGGACAGGGGCAGAGCAGTACCTC.

V gene TRBV5-1 combines with J gene TRBJ2-7, with D perhaps matching TRBD1 or TRBD2 (5 bases each). The V gene lost 5 bases and the J gene lost 2 bases, with 11 bases spanning the gap. Germline V CDR1 and CDR2: SGHRS, YFSETQ. This CDR3 is built from 13 residues. The CDR3, as DNA: TGCGCCAGCAGGGGGACGGATGCCTACGAGCAGTACTTC. Its protein product is CASRGTDAYEQYF.

The chain couples TRBV24-1 to TRBJ1-6; D remains unclear. CDR1 is KGHDR, CDR2 SFDVKD, per germline. This CDR3 comprises 14 residues. Trimming stripped 4 bases from V and 9 bases from J, with 12 bases between. The CDR3 nucleotides read TGTGCCACCAGTGACTCCGGACCGTTTTCACCCCTCCACTTT. It specifies CATSDSGPFSPLHF.

The chain recombines TRBV9 with TRBJ2-5; D tentatively fits TRBD1 or TRBD2 (5 bases each). Germline CDR1 is SGDLS and CDR2 is YYNGEE. V was trimmed by 0 bases and J by 4 bases, leaving 13 bases between them. The CDR3 is 15 amino acids. CDR3 in DNA: TGTGCCAGCAGCGTAGGAGGGGTTAAGGGAGAGACCCAGTACTTC. Amino acid sequence: CASSVGGVKGETQYF.

The rearrangement joins TRBV7-2 to TRBJ2-1; the match to TRBD2 covers 15 bases. The germline gives CDR1 SGHTA, CDR2 FQGNSA. The CDR3 length is 17 residues. The V segment lost 5 bases and the J segment 7 bases; nucleotides outside the gene matches: 9. CDR3 sequence reads: CASSQGLAGGTGNEQFF. CDR3 bases: TGTGCCAGCAGCCAGGGACTAGCGGGGGGAACGGGGAATGAGCAGTTCTTC.

The table lists this clonotype with many counts. The V gene is TRBV6-6, the J gene TRBJ1-5; TRBD1 agrees at 9 bases. CDR1 is MNHNY and CDR2 is SVGAGI in the germline V gene (reference sequence). The CDR3 runs 15 residues. Trimming cost V 6 bases and J 1 base; bases outside gene matches: 4. In DNA, the CDR3 is TGTGCCAGCAGCTGGACAGGGGAGAGCAATCAGCCCCAGCATTTT. Translated: CASSWTGESNQPQHF.

In this sample, this clonotype turned up a few times. This chain connects TRBV5-5 to TRBJ2-3, with D maybe TRBD2 (6 bases). The V and J ends lost 4 bases and 2 bases respectively, with 11 bases between them. In germline, CDR1 is SGHKS, CDR2 YYEKEE (reference sequence). This CDR3 region has 14 residues. CDR3 loop: CASSRRTTTDTQYF. In DNA form, the CDR3 reads TGTGCCAGCAGCCGACGGACTACCACAGATACGCAGTATTTT. The full variable domain, in which reference TRBV5-5 and TRBJ2-3 provide the parts outside the CDR3, is DAGVTQSPTHLIKTRGQQVTLRCSPISGHKSVSWYQQVLGQGPQFIFQYYEKEERGRGNFPDRFSARQFPNYSSELNVNALLLGDSALYLCASSRRTTTDTQYFGPGTRLTVL.

This clonotype came up a few times. The J gene is TRBJ2-5, the V gene TRBV19, with 14 nucleotides matching TRBD2. The CDR3 is 18 residues long. Losses at the gene ends were 6 bases for V and 3 bases for J; bases not matched to a gene: 12. Looked up from germline, CDR1 is LNHDA and CDR2 is SQIVND (reference sequence). This chain's CDR3 is CASRGATSGRALEETQYF. The CDR3 region has the DNA TGTGCCAGTAGAGGGGCGACTAGCGGGAGGGCCTTAGAAGAGACCCAGTACTTC.